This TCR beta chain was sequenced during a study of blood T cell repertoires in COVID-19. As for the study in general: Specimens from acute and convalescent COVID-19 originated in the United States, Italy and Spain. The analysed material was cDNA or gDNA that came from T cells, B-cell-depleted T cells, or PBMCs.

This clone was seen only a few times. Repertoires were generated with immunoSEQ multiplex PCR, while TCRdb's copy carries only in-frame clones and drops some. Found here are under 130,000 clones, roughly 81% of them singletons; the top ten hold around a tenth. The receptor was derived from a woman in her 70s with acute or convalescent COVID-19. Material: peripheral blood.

The CDR3 nucleotides are TGTGCCAGCAGAGGAAACCAGGGCACTGAAGCTTTCTTT. This encodes CASRGNQGTEAFF. The chain couples TRBV2 to TRBJ1-1; a weak D match, TRBD1 (5 bases). Germline values: CDR1 SNHLY, CDR2 FYNNEI. The CDR3 runs to 13 residues. Trimming pared 6 bases from V and 4 bases from J, leaving 12 bases between.